The 10 T cell receptor beta chains below were found in one sample sequenced in a study of blood T cell repertoires in COVID-19. Here immunoSEQ multiplex PCR was the method, and the copy in TCRdb shows in-frame clones only, minus some. The table lists roughly 250,000 clones, 70% to 90% of them singletons. The sample taken for sequencing was peripheral blood. The receptors stem from a human donor with COVID-19, enrolled during active disease. The donor label of this sample is uncertain.

This chain links TRBV28 with TRBJ2-7; possible D gene TRBD2, 6 bases. Trimming cost V 6 bases and J 2 bases, with 14 bases left between them. The CDR3 spans 14 residues. Germline V gene lookup returns CDR1 MDHEN and CDR2 SYDVKM. In nucleotides, the CDR3 is TGTGCCAGCAGCTGGGAGGACACTCCCTACGAGCAGTACTTC. Its protein product is CASSWEDTPYEQYF.

J is TRBJ2-2 and V is TRBV30, with D maybe TRBD1 (6 bases). This CDR3 spans 13 amino acids. Between the trimmed V and J ends, which lost 4 bases and 7 bases, there was a span of 13 bases. Germline CDR1 and CDR2: GTSNPN and SVGIG (reference sequence). The CDR3 DNA reads as TGTGCCTGGAACGCAGGGGTGGTCGGGGAGCTGTTTTTT. This translates into CAWNAGVVGELFF.

The CDR3 nucleotides are TGTGCCAGCAGCCCCCGGACAGGGGACACTGAAGCTTTCTTT. This translates into CASSPRTGDTEAFF. The chain is built from TRBV9 and TRBJ1-1; 9 bases agree with TRBD1. Unmatched junction bases numbered 4, after V lost 4 bases and J lost 3 bases. Germline V lookup: CDR1 SGDLS, CDR2 YYNGEE. The CDR3 covers 14 residues.

The rearrangement links TRBV28 to TRBJ1-5; no clear D gene. CDR3 length equals 16 residues. Trimming stripped 8 bases from V and 6 bases from J, with 23 bases between. Germline lookup yields CDR1 MDHEN and CDR2 SYDVKM. CDR3: CASGPPLEERAQPQHF. The CDR3 DNA sequence: TGTGCCAGCGGTCCCCCATTGGAAGAGAGGGCTCAGCCCCAGCATTTT.

The CDR3 nucleotides are TGTGCCAGCAGCCAGGACAGGGGGGGGATGGCTTTCTTT. Residues: CASSQDRGGMAFF. The chain couples TRBV7-2 to TRBJ1-1; the match to TRBD1 covers 10 bases. V trimming: 5 bases; J trimming: 11 bases; junction bases outside the gene matches: 8. This CDR3 is built from 13 residues. CDR1 is SGHTA and CDR2 is FQGNSA in the germline V gene.

The chain recombines TRBV11-3 with TRBJ2-3, with TRBD2 matching over 10 bases. The CDR3 consists of 16 residues. V lost 2 bases and J lost 5; bases outside the gene matches: 7. From germline, CDR1 is SGHNT and CDR2 YENEEA. This chain's CDR3 is CASSLSLAGDGDTQYF. CDR3 DNA sequence: TGTGCCAGCAGCTTAAGCCTAGCGGGAGACGGAGATACGCAGTATTTT. The variable domain in full, with the rest retrieved from reference TRBV11-3 and TRBJ2-3, is EAGVVQSPRYKIIEKKQPVAFWCNPISGHNTLYWYLQNLGQGPELLIRYENEEAVDDSQLPKDRFSAERLKGVDSTLKIQPAELGDSAVYLCASSLSLAGDGDTQYFGPGTRLTVL.

The chain has TRBV9 and TRBJ2-7, with D unclear. Trimming took 0 bases from V and 5 from J, leaving 18 bases between them. Germline V lookup: CDR1 SGDLS, CDR2 YYNGEE. CDR3 length equals 16 residues. The CDR3 nucleotides read TGTGCCAGCAGCGTAGGTGCGAACCCGCCCTCGAACGAGCAGTACTTC. Amino acids: CASSVGANPPSNEQYF.

V usage is TRBV30 and J usage is TRBJ1-4; D call uncertain. This CDR3 is built from 14 residues. CDR1 and CDR2 from the germline V gene are GTSNPN and SVGIG (reference sequence). The germline V and J ends were trimmed by 1 base and 8 bases, with 14 bases remaining between them. CDR3 nucleotide sequence: TGTGCCTGGAGTGGAACCGGGAGTGGCGAAAAACTGTTTTTT. Its translation: CAWSGTGSGEKLFF. Full variable domain (rest looked up from reference TRBV30 and TRBJ1-4): SQTIHQWPATLVQPVGSPLSLECTVEGTSNPNLYWYRQAAGRGLQLLFYSVGIGQISSEVPQNLSASRPQDRQFILSSKKLLLSDSGFYLCAWSGTGSGEKLFFGSGTQLSVL.

This clone showed up just once. The same CDR3 also results from other DNA sequences found in this sample. The chain carries TRBV11-2 and TRBJ1-1; 7 positions agree with TRBD1. CDR1 and CDR2 (germline): SGHAT, FQNNGV. The CDR3 runs 13 residues. The V segment lost 0 bases and the J segment 8 bases; nucleotides outside the gene matches: 3. CDR3 sequence: CASSLDRDREAFF. The CDR3 region has the DNA TGTGCCAGCAGCTTAGATCGGGACAGAGAAGCTTTCTTT.

In this sample, this clone turned up once. V usage is TRBV7-9 and J usage is TRBJ1-2, with TRBD1 matching over 10 bases. Germline trimming cut 1 base from V and 5 bases from J; bases unmatched to any gene: 10. The germline V gene encodes CDR1 SEHNR and CDR2 FQNEAQ (reference sequence). The CDR3 sequence is 17 residues long. The CDR3 region is CASSLEFGTGELYGYTF. CDR3 bases: TGTGCCAGCAGCTTAGAGTTCGGGACAGGGGAACTTTATGGCTACACCTTC.